This T cell receptor (beta chain) originates from a study of blood T cell repertoires in COVID-19. The wider study: T cells, B-cell-depleted T cells, or PBMCs provided the cDNA or gDNA that served as material.

The CDR3 has 13 amino acids. Germline assignment: CDR1 MNHEY and CDR2 SVGAGI. Germline trimming cut 3 bases from V and 8 bases from J; bases unmatched to any gene: 3. Original methodology: For nucleated cells, counts were estimated from reference gene primer amplification. Sequencing used immunoSEQ multiplex PCR; TCRdb keeps in-frame clones, though not all of them. V, J and clone size are taken as reported in that table, and D and trimming were inferred from the DNA itself. The sample holds about 190,000 clones, around 90% seen once. The clonotype originates from a man between 45 and 60 years old with acute or convalescent COVID-19. Sequencing was done on a sample of peripheral blood. The chain carries TRBV6-5 and TRBJ1-2; 10 nucleotides align to TRBD1. The CDR3 sequence: CASSYDRGQGYTF. The CDR3 DNA reads TGTGCCAGCAGTTATGACAGGGGGCAAGGCTACACCTTC.